The 3 T cell receptor beta chains below all came from one sample that was sequenced in a study of cytomegalovirus exposure and HLA in healthy donors. The primer mix had 60 Vbeta and 13 Jbeta primers. Profiled with immunoSEQ multiplex PCR; TCRdb holds only in-frame clones, not every one. The table lists some 90,000 clones, 78% of them singletons. The sample consisted of PBMCs. These receptors originate from a male donor in good health and CMV-seropositive.

The gene calls are TRBV15 and TRBJ2-5, with D possibly matching TRBD2 (7 bases). The CDR3 spans 13 residues. Germline V gene sequence: CDR1 LNHNV, CDR2 YYDKDF (reference sequence). V was cut by 5 bases and J by 9 bases, with 16 bases left in between. The CDR3 DNA sequence: TGTGCCACCAGCTCCCGGGGGGCGAGGGCCCAGTACTTC. Its protein product is CATSSRGARAQYF.

The rearrangement links TRBV6-5 to TRBJ1-5, with D maybe TRBD1 (6 bases). Per germline, CDR1 MNHEY and CDR2 SVGAGI. The CDR3 is 14 amino acids. Trimming pared 5 bases from V and 3 bases from J, leaving 11 bases between. The CDR3: CASSQTGDNQPQHF. The CDR3 nucleotides are TGTGCCAGCAGTCAGACAGGCGACAATCAGCCCCAGCATTTT.

The chain carries TRBV10-2 and TRBJ2-7; D may be TRBD2 (5 bases). V was trimmed by 3 bases and J by 3 bases, leaving 15 bases between them. CDR1 WSHSY and CDR2 SAAADI come from the germline V gene. The CDR3 has 15 amino acids. DNA for the CDR3: TGCGCCAGCAGTGACTCTTCCCCGGGAAGCTACGAGCAGTACTTC. Residues: CASSDSSPGSYEQYF.